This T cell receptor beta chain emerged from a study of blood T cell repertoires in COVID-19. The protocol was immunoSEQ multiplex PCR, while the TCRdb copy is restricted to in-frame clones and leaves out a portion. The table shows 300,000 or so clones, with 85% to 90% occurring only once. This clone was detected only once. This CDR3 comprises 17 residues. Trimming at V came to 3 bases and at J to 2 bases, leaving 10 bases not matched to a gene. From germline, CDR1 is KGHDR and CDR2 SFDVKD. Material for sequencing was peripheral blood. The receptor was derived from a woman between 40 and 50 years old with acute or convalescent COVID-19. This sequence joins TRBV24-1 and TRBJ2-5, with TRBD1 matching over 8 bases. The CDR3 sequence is CATSDIPRGRSQETQYF. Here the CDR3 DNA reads TGTGCCACCAGTGATATCCCCAGGGGGCGAAGTCAAGAGACCCAGTACTTC.